This T cell receptor beta chain derives from a study of OX40 agonist ivuxolimab in advanced cancers. Study outcomes and limitations: There was clonal expansion of CD4+ and CD8+ blood T cells by week 6 at 0.1 to 3.0 mg/kg.

Germline loops: CDR1 MGHRA, CDR2 YSYEKL. This CDR3 has 18 amino acids. V lost 1 base, J lost 6 bases, and 17 bases stayed unmatched. Assay: immunoSEQ multiplex PCR; the TCRdb copy retains only in-frame clones and omits some. The data hold approximately 77,000 clones, with about 92% observed a single time. About this clone itself: Its cognate antigen is unknown.

This sequence was found in an adult with an advanced solid tumor such as melanoma, head and neck, liver or kidney cancer. The rearrangement uses TRBV4-1 and TRBJ2-7, with 8 bases matching TRBD2. The sample in question was CD4+ or CD8+ T cells sorted from blood, obtained in a trial of the OX40 agonist ivuxolimab. CDR3 in DNA: TGCGCCAGCAGCCAAGGACTACTAGCGGTGACTCCTAGGCGCGAGCAGTACTTC. Its translation: CASSQGLLAVTPRREQYF.